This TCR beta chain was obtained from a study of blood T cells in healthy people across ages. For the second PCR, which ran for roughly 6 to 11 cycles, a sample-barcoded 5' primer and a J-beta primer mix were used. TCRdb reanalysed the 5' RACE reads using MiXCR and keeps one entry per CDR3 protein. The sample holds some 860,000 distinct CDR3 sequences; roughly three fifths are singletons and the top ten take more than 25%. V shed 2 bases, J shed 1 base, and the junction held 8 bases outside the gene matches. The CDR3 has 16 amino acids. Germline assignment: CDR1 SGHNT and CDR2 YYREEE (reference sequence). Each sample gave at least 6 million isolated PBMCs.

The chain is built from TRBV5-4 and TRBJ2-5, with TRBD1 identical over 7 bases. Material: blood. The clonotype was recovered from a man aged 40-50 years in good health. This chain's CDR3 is CASSLPGQRGQETQYF. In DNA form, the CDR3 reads TGTGCCAGCAGCTTACCGGGACAGAGAGGCCAAGAGACCCAGTACTTC.